One sample yielded the 31 T cell receptor beta chains listed below, sequenced in a study of T cell responses to AZD1222 COVID-19 vaccine. The repertoire was sequenced with immunoSEQ multiplex PCR; TCRdb's copy has only in-frame clones and lacks some. The data show about 100,000 clones, 84% seen once. This specimen was peripheral blood, taken on day 0 of AZD1222 vaccination. The receptors originated from an adult in good health.

The chain combines TRBV2 with TRBJ1-2, with a weak D call TRBD1 (5 bases). This CDR3 comprises 15 residues. Germline V gene lookup returns CDR1 SNHLY and CDR2 FYNNEI. Deletions cut 5 bases from V and 3 bases from J, with 16 bases between. CDR3 DNA sequence: TGTGCCAGCAGTATTAGGACACATTCGGACTATGGCTACACCTTC. Translated, it gives CASSIRTHSDYGYTF.

The CDR3 is CASSAFGGTYNEQFF. Written as DNA, the CDR3 is TGTGCCAGCAGCGCGTTCGGGGGGACCTACAATGAGCAGTTCTTC. This chain connects TRBV11-3 to TRBJ2-1; 7 nucleotides align to TRBD2. Trimming removed 5 bases from V and 2 bases from J; junction bases left unmatched: 6. CDR3 length: 15 residues. Looked up from germline, CDR1 is SGHNT and CDR2 is YENEEA.

J is TRBJ1-4 and V is TRBV6-9, with 7 bases fitting TRBD1. The CDR3 has 17 amino acids. CDR1 is MNHGY, CDR2 SVAAGI, per germline. J gave up 2 bases and V 2 bases, and 8 bases lay outside the gene matches. In nucleotides, the CDR3 is TGTGCCAGCAGTTATCCGAGACAGGGTGTCACTAATGAAAAACTGTTTTTT. Translated, it gives CASSYPRQGVTNEKLFF.

This rearrangement joins TRBV5-8 to TRBJ2-1, with D possibly TRBD1 on 6 matching bases. V lost 1 base, J lost 6 bases, and 14 bases lay in between. Germline assignment: CDR1 SGHTS and CDR2 YDEGEE. CDR3 length: 15 residues. The CDR3 DNA reads as TGTGCCAGCAGCTTGAACAGGGATTTTAGCAATGAGCAGTTCTTC. Encoded protein: CASSLNRDFSNEQFF.

In this sample, this clone turned up once. The gene calls are TRBV5-6 and TRBJ2-3; 13 bases match TRBD2. CDR1 and CDR2 (germline): SGHDT, YYEEEE. This CDR3 is 16 amino acids long. With 4 bases clipped from V and 1 base from J, the junction kept 3 bases outside the gene matches. The CDR3 DNA follows: TGTGCCAGCAGCGCCGGACTAGCGGGGGGCACAGATACGCAGTATTTT. Translation gives CASSAGLAGGTDTQYF.

This chain links TRBV28 with TRBJ1-3; D remains ambiguous. The CDR3 is 14 residues long. The germline gives CDR1 MDHEN, CDR2 SYDVKM. V was pared by 1 base and J by 6 bases, with 10 bases between. The CDR3 loop is CASSLSPGQNTIYF. In nucleotides, the CDR3 is TGTGCCAGCAGTTTATCCCCCGGGCAAAACACCATATATTTT.

V is TRBV9 and J is TRBJ2-2; 13 bases match TRBD2. This CDR3 comprises 15 residues. The germline CDR1 and CDR2 sequences are SGDLS and YYNGEE. The junction had 5 bases not matched to a gene; V was cut back by 4 bases and J by 8 bases. The CDR3 DNA is TGTGCCAGCAGCCCCCGGACTAGCGGGAGTGGGGAGCTGTTTTTT. This encodes CASSPRTSGSGELFF. The full variable domain, rest sourced from reference TRBV9 and TRBJ2-2, is DSGVTQTPKHLITATGQRVTLRCSPRSGDLSVYWYQQSLDQGLQFLIQYYNGEERAKGNILERFSAQQFPDLHSELNLSSLELGDSALYFCASSPRTSGSGELFFGEGSRLTVL.

The chain combines TRBV25-1 with TRBJ1-1; D uncertain. Germline CDR1 is MGHDK and CDR2 is SYGVNS. CDR3 length: 13 amino acids. V was shortened by 1 base and J by 1 base, with 4 bases between the two germline ends. This CDR3 is CASSESWNTEAFF. As DNA, the CDR3 is TGTGCCAGCAGTGAATCGTGGAACACTGAAGCTTTCTTT.

This clone turned up a few times. The V gene is TRBV30, the J gene TRBJ1-1; TRBD1 is a possible D gene (5 bases). This CDR3 is built from 15 residues. V was trimmed by 5 bases and J by 2 bases, leaving 18 bases between them. Germline CDR1 and CDR2: GTSNPN and SVGIG (reference sequence). The CDR3 coding sequence is TGTGCCTGGGAGAGGGCAGACAGTTTCAACACTGAAGCTTTCTTT. It codes for CAWERADSFNTEAFF.

This sequence joins TRBV10-1 and TRBJ2-7, with TRBD1 matching over 7 bases. Germline V gives CDR1 WNHNN, CDR2 SYGVQD (reference sequence). Trimming removed 5 bases from V and 0 bases from J; junction bases left unmatched: 7. The CDR3 is 15 amino acids. The CDR3, as DNA: TGCGCCAGCAGTACCGACAGGGCGAGCTCCTACGAGCAGTACGTC. Translated, it gives CASSTDRASSYEQYV.

This rearrangement joins TRBV6-1 to TRBJ2-2; 12 positions agree with TRBD1. There are 14 residues in the CDR3. Germline loops: CDR1 MNHNS, CDR2 SASEGT. CDR3 region: CVAQGQGATGELFF. In DNA, the CDR3 is TGTGTCGCACAGGGACAGGGGGCAACCGGGGAGCTGTTTTTT.

This chain connects TRBV18 to TRBJ2-2, with 8 bases identical to TRBD1. The germline V gene has CDR1 KGHSH and CDR2 LQKENI. V dropped 2 bases and J dropped 2; count of bases not matched to a gene: 10. The CDR3 has 18 residues. The CDR3, as DNA: TGTGCCAGCTCACCAGGGACAGGTGCCTCACTTAACACCGGGGAGCTGTTTTTT. Protein: CASSPGTGASLNTGELFF. The variable domain in full, completed from reference TRBV18 and TRBJ2-2, reads NAGVMQNPRHLVRRRGQEARLRCSPMKGHSHVYWYRQLPEEGLKFMVYLQKENIIDESGMPKERFSAEFPKEGPSILRIQQVVRGDSAAYFCASSPGTGASLNTGELFFGEGSRLTVL.

This clone turned up a few times. This chain links TRBV4-3 with TRBJ1-5; no definite D call. V was clipped by 0 bases and J by 3 bases, with 9 bases between them. The CDR3 consists of 15 residues. Germline V gene lookup returns CDR1 LGHNA and CDR2 YSLEER. CDR3 DNA: TGCGCCAGCAGCCAAGACACCAGAATCAATCAGCCCCAGCATTTT. Translated, it gives CASSQDTRINQPQHF.

This clone appeared once. The chain couples TRBV29-1 to TRBJ2-5, with TRBD2 identical over 10 bases. Germline lookup yields CDR1 SQVTM and CDR2 ANQGSEA. V lost 4 bases, J lost 2 bases, and 7 bases stayed unmatched. This CDR3 spans 15 amino acids. In DNA form, the CDR3 reads TGCAGCGTTGCAGCTAGCGGGGGCCAACAAGAGACCCAGTACTTC. It specifies CSVAASGGQQETQYF.

The rearrangement uses TRBV6-1 and TRBJ1-3; D is unclear. The CDR3 consists of 17 residues. V was shortened by 1 base and J by 4 bases, with 17 bases between the two germline ends. Per the germline V gene, CDR1 is MNHNS and CDR2 is SASEGT. CDR3 coding DNA: TGTGCCAGCAGTGAAGAGGTTGCGTTGGTCGGCGGAAACACCATATATTTT. As protein: CASSEEVALVGGNTIYF.

The rearrangement uses TRBV7-8 and TRBJ1-5, with 8 nucleotides matching TRBD1. The junction had 12 bases not matched to a gene; V was cut back by 5 bases and J by 3 bases. The germline CDR1 and CDR2 sequences are SGHVS and FQNEAQ. The CDR3 extends over 17 amino acids. The CDR3 coding sequence is TGTGCCAGCAGCACACCGACAGGGGAGAGGGTCAATCAGCCCCAGCATTTT. It codes for CASSTPTGERVNQPQHF.

The chain couples TRBV11-1 to TRBJ2-1; D is perhaps TRBD2 (6 bases). Germline V gives CDR1 SGHAT, CDR2 FQDESV (reference sequence). The CDR3 totals 14 residues. Trimming left V 1 base short and J 2 bases short, with 6 bases between. The CDR3 protein is CASSLGGAYNEQFF. The CDR3 DNA reads TGTGCCAGCAGCTTAGGGGGGGCCTACAATGAGCAGTTCTTC.

The V call is TRBV14, the J call TRBJ2-2; 11 bases fit TRBD1. CDR1 SGHDN and CDR2 FVKESK come from the germline V gene. With 4 bases clipped from V and 4 bases from J, the junction kept 2 bases outside the gene matches. The CDR3 is made up of 15 amino acids. The CDR3 DNA reads as TGTGCCAGCAGCCGGGGACAGGGGGGCACCGGGGAGCTGTTTTTT. Amino acid sequence: CASSRGQGGTGELFF. Drawing the rest from reference TRBV14 and TRBJ2-2, the complete variable domain is EAGVTQFPSHSVIEKGQTVTLRCDPISGHDNLYWYRRVMGKEIKFLLHFVKESKQDESGMPNNRFLAERTGGTYSTLKVQPAELEDSGVYFCASSRGQGGTGELFFGEGSRLTVL.

The chain employs TRBV24-1 and TRBJ1-5; D might be TRBD1 (6 bases). CDR1 and CDR2 (germline): KGHDR, SFDVKD. With 0 bases removed from V and 3 bases from J, the gap between germline ends came to 26 bases. This CDR3 has 21 residues. The CDR3 here is CATSDLVGGRGGLNDNQPQHF. CDR3 sequence (DNA): TGTGCCACCAGTGATTTGGTTGGCGGCAGGGGAGGATTAAATGACAATCAGCCCCAGCATTTT.

V usage is TRBV30 and J usage is TRBJ2-5; no clear D gene. V lost 7 bases to trimming and J lost 5 bases, with 11 bases between them. The CDR3 covers 11 residues. Germline V CDR1 and CDR2: GTSNPN, SVGIG (reference sequence). The CDR3 coding sequence is TGTGCCTACCAATCCGGGGAGACCCAGTACTTC. It translates to CAYQSGETQYF.

The chain employs TRBV11-3 and TRBJ2-2, with TRBD1 identical over 11 bases. The CDR3 runs 18 residues. Per germline, CDR1 SGHNT and CDR2 YENEEA. Trimming cost V 5 bases and J 4 bases; bases outside gene matches: 12. The CDR3 is CASSNGPPGQGGTGELFF. Written as DNA, the CDR3 is TGTGCCAGCAGCAACGGTCCCCCGGGACAGGGGGGCACCGGGGAGCTGTTTTTT.

The chain uses TRBV29-1 and TRBJ1-4, with D perhaps TRBD1 (5 bases). Trimming removed 5 bases at V and 4 bases at J, with 11 bases between. Germline V gene sequence: CDR1 SQVTM, CDR2 ANQGSEA. The CDR3 length is 13 residues. In DNA, the CDR3 is TGCAGCGTTCGACAGACCAGTAATGAAAAACTGTTTTTT. Translated, it gives CSVRQTSNEKLFF. Full variable domain (remainder filled in from reference TRBV29-1 and TRBJ1-4): SAVISQKPSRDICQRGTSLTIQCQVDSQVTMMFWYRQQPGQSLTLIATANQGSEATYESGFVIDKFPISRPNLTFSTLTVSNMSPEDSSIYLCSVRQTSNEKLFFGSGTQLSVL.

This sequence joins TRBV7-2 and TRBJ1-2, with D hard to call. Germline V gene data show CDR1 as SGHTA and CDR2 as FQGNSA. Trimming took 5 bases from V and 12 from J, leaving 31 bases between them. The CDR3 extends over 17 amino acids. DNA for the CDR3: TGTGCCAGCAGCCCATCCCCGGAGGCGGCGCAGGTTGTGGGCCACACCTTC. Protein sequence: CASSPSPEAAQVVGHTF.

V gene TRBV6-2 or TRBV6-3 combines with J gene TRBJ2-7, with D maybe TRBD1 (5 bases). The CDR3 consists of 16 residues. Germline CDR1 is MNHEY and CDR2 is SVGEGT. V was trimmed by 0 bases and J by 4 bases, leaving 16 bases between them. The chain's CDR3 is CASSYSGRAVAYEQYV. The DNA of the CDR3 is TGTGCCAGCAGTTACTCGGGCAGGGCGGTGGCTTACGAGCAGTACGTC.

The V gene is TRBV5-1, the J gene TRBJ2-7, with D unresolved. The germline CDR1 and CDR2 sequences are SGHRS and YFSETQ. There are 13 residues in the CDR3. The germline V and J ends were trimmed by 4 bases and 0 bases, with 8 bases remaining between them. CDR3 in amino acids: CASSLPSSYEQYF. The CDR3 DNA follows: TGCGCCAGCAGCCTGCCCTCCTCCTACGAGCAGTACTTC.

The chain uses TRBV6-1 and TRBJ2-7; possible D gene TRBD1, 5 bases. Germline values: CDR1 MNHNS, CDR2 SASEGT. Trimming removed 1 base at V and 7 bases at J, with 17 bases between. This CDR3 has 15 residues. CDR3 bases: TGTGCCAGCAGTGAAGGGCACCAGGGTTGGGGTGAGCAGTACGTC. Its protein product is CASSEGHQGWGEQYV.

The chain carries TRBV28 and TRBJ1-6, with TRBD1 as a possible D gene (5 bases). Trimming stripped 7 bases from V and 11 bases from J, with 21 bases between. The germline gives CDR1 MDHEN, CDR2 SYDVKM. This CDR3 is built from 15 residues. CDR3: CASILSPQGGTPLHF. The CDR3 nucleotides read TGTGCCAGCATCCTATCCCCCCAGGGCGGGACACCCCTCCACTTT.

The genes are TRBV4-3 and TRBJ1-6, with TRBD1 identical over 7 bases. Germline V gives CDR1 LGHNA, CDR2 YSLEER. V shed 2 bases, J shed 6 bases, and the junction held 10 bases outside the gene matches. The CDR3 sequence is 17 residues long. Here the CDR3 reads CASSQRKPGQINSPLHF. In nucleotides, the CDR3 is TGCGCCAGCAGCCAACGAAAACCGGGACAGATTAATTCACCCCTCCACTTT.

This clone was seen a single time. The chain employs TRBV18 and TRBJ1-2, with D tentatively TRBD1 (5 bases). Germline values: CDR1 KGHSH, CDR2 LQKENI. The CDR3 is 16 residues long. V was pared by 3 bases and J by 4 bases, with 18 bases between. This CDR3 is CASSPFNTGRGYGYTF. For the CDR3, the DNA is TGTGCCAGCTCACCCTTCAACACGGGTAGGGGCTATGGCTACACCTTC.

The chain joins TRBV28 to TRBJ1-2; D remains unclear. Germline loops: CDR1 MDHEN, CDR2 SYDVKM. Trimming shortened V by 7 bases and J by 4 bases, and 13 bases separated the two germline ends. The CDR3 length is 13 residues. The CDR3 DNA is TGTGCCAGCACGATACCCGGGCTCTATGGCTACACCTTC. It yields the protein CASTIPGLYGYTF.

This clone has only a few counts. This chain uses TRBV5-1 with TRBJ2-5, with D possibly matching TRBD2 (6 bases). Germline CDR1 and CDR2: SGHRS and YFSETQ. This CDR3 has 16 residues. The germline V and J ends were trimmed by 2 bases and 1 base, with 15 bases remaining between them. The CDR3 loop is CASSFRGGGPQETQYF. The CDR3 DNA reads TGCGCCAGCAGCTTCCGGGGAGGTGGACCCCAAGAGACCCAGTACTTC.